The 17 T cell receptor beta chains given below trace back to one sample, sequenced in a study of blood T cell repertoires in COVID-19. Sequenced by immunoSEQ multiplex PCR; TCRdb stores in-frame clones only, minus some. Among 200,000 to 250,000 clones listed, approximately 86% were seen once. Sequencing was done on a sample of PBMCs or T cells enriched from blood (not recorded which). Every receptor here comes from a woman aged 50 to 60 with acute COVID-19.

The chain is built from TRBV15 and TRBJ2-3; TRBD2 matches at 9 bases. The germline V gene has CDR1 LNHNV and CDR2 YYDKDF (reference sequence). The CDR3 totals 18 residues. After removal of 2 bases from V and 7 bases from J, the junction contained 16 bases not matched to a gene. CDR3 sequence (DNA): TGTGCCACCAGCAGACCAGGGGGGGTAGCGGGAGCAATGAATACGCAGTATTTT. Protein: CATSRPGGVAGAMNTQYF.

The chain links TRBV21-1 to TRBJ2-7; the DNA was not used to check the table's D call, TRBD2. TRBV21-1 is shown as a pseudogene. This CDR3 has 16 residues. The CDR3 spells CASSKGSGSFDDEQYF. For the CDR3, the DNA is TGTGCCAGCAGCAAGGGGTCGGGGTCTTTTGACGACGAGCAGTACTTC.

The chain links TRBV18 to TRBJ1-4; perhaps TRBD1 as D (5 bases). This CDR3 is built from 15 residues. The V end lost 6 bases, the J end lost 4 bases, and 15 bases lay between the germline ends. Looked up from germline, CDR1 is KGHSH and CDR2 is LQKENI. CDR3 sequence reads: CASSLPTAINEKLFF. CDR3 nucleotides: TGTGCCAGCTCTCTACCGACAGCTATTAATGAAAAACTGTTTTTT.

The chain employs TRBV5-1 and TRBJ1-1; 7 nucleotides line up with TRBD1. The CDR3 contains 15 residues. Germline CDR1 SGHRS, CDR2 YFSETQ. J lost 1 base, V lost 7 bases, and 10 bases had no gene match. The CDR3 region is CASWATGDPNTEAFF. DNA of the CDR3: TGCGCCAGCTGGGCCACAGGGGACCCGAACACTGAAGCTTTCTTT.

The rearrangement links TRBV28 to TRBJ2-2, with TRBD2 matching 11 bases. CDR1 is MDHEN and CDR2 is SYDVKM in the germline V gene. V was clipped by 4 bases and J by 0 bases; unmatched bases: 13. This CDR3 contains 20 residues. CDR3 protein: CASSSGTSGLRDANTGELFF. DNA for the CDR3: TGTGCCAGCAGTTCCGGGACTAGCGGCCTCCGTGACGCGAACACCGGGGAGCTGTTTTTT.

The chain carries TRBV28 and TRBJ2-1, with 7 bases aligning to TRBD1. The germline CDR1 and CDR2 sequences are MDHEN and SYDVKM. V lost 6 bases, J lost 6 bases, and 5 bases stayed unmatched. The CDR3 runs 13 residues. The CDR3 region has the DNA TGTGCCAGCAGGAATACAGGGGTCAATGAGCAGTTCTTC. Protein sequence: CASRNTGVNEQFF.

About this clone: A much larger clone sits a single nucleotide away, making a read error possible. The chain couples TRBV7-8 to TRBJ2-7; the match to TRBD1 covers 7 bases. J lost 2 bases, V lost 2 bases, and 0 bases had no gene match. The CDR3 spans 13 residues. CDR1 and CDR2 from the germline V gene are SGHVS and FQNEAQ. The CDR3 loop is CASSLQGAYEQYF. CDR3 DNA: TGTGCCAGCAGCTTACAGGGGGCCTACGAGCAGTACTTC.

V and J are TRBV28 and TRBJ1-4; D is ambiguous. This CDR3 is 14 amino acids long. Germline CDR1 and CDR2: MDHEN and SYDVKM. The V end lost 6 bases, the J end lost 2 bases, and 10 bases lay between the germline ends. As DNA, the CDR3 is TGTGCCAGCAGCGTACTAGGGACTAATGAAAAACTGTTTTTT. The encoded protein is CASSVLGTNEKLFF.

This chain uses TRBV9 with TRBJ1-6; 10 nucleotides agree with TRBD1. The length of the CDR3 is 18 residues. After removal of 3 bases from V and 0 bases from J, the junction contained 6 bases not matched to a gene. Germline V gene sequence: CDR1 SGDLS, CDR2 YYNGEE. The CDR3, as DNA: TGTGCCAGCAGCGAGGGACAGGGGCAGAGCTCCTATAATTCACCCCTCCACTTT. This codes for CASSEGQGQSSYNSPLHF.

The sample holds one count of this clone. J is TRBJ2-1 and V is TRBV4-1, with D perhaps TRBD2 (6 bases). The CDR3 covers 15 residues. Trimming took off 1 base at V and 7 bases at J, with 14 bases between the two ends. Germline V lookup: CDR1 MGHRA, CDR2 YSYEKL. CDR3 sequence: CASSQGASGRNEQFF. For the CDR3, the DNA is TGCGCCAGCAGCCAAGGTGCTTCAGGGAGGAATGAGCAGTTCTTC.

The V gene is TRBV27, the J gene TRBJ2-4, with 8 nucleotides matching TRBD2. CDR3 length: 15 residues. Germline values: CDR1 MNHEY, CDR2 SMNVEV (reference sequence). The ends lost 2 bases at V and 4 bases at J; junction bases unmatched: 4. In DNA, the CDR3 is TGTGCCAGCAGTTTAACGGGACTAGGAAAAAACATTCAGTACTTC. This codes for CASSLTGLGKNIQYF.

The gene calls are TRBV28 and TRBJ2-7; the D gene is possibly TRBD1 (6 bases). V was pared by 9 bases and J by 0 bases, with 12 bases between. Germline V CDR1 and CDR2: MDHEN, SYDVKM. CDR3 length: 13 residues. CDR3 region: CASWDTGSYEQYF. Here the CDR3 DNA reads TGTGCCAGTTGGGACACCGGCTCCTACGAGCAGTACTTC.

This clone showed up just a few times. V gene TRBV12-3 or TRBV12-4 combines with J gene TRBJ2-7; D possibly corresponds to TRBD2 (6 bases). The CDR3 has 12 residues. The V end was cut by 1 base, the J end by 7 bases, with 8 bases between. The CDR3 sequence is CASSLGGEEQYF. The DNA of the CDR3 is TGTGCCAGCAGTTTAGGGGGGGAGGAGCAGTACTTC.

This clone appeared a few times. CDR3 residues: CASSLKRDINTGELFF. In nucleotides, the CDR3 is TGCGCCAGCAGTCTGAAGCGGGATATAAACACCGGGGAGCTGTTTTTT. J is TRBJ2-2 and V is TRBV5-1; 7 bases map to TRBD2. The germline gives CDR1 SGHRS, CDR2 YFSETQ. V trimming: 5 bases; J trimming: 2 bases; junction bases outside the gene matches: 9. The CDR3 spans 16 residues.

The chain has TRBV6-5 and TRBJ2-7; D not resolved. Germline V gene data show CDR1 as MNHEY and CDR2 as SVGAGI. Trimming cost V 0 bases and J 12 bases, with 12 bases left between them. The CDR3 totals 12 residues. Here the CDR3 reads CASSYSGSSLYF. The CDR3 DNA sequence: TGTGCCAGCAGTTACTCGGGCTCCAGTCTGTACTTC.

The CDR3 reads CATSDPGQGYEQYF. In DNA, the CDR3 is TGTGCCACCAGTGATCCGGGACAGGGCTACGAGCAGTACTTC. This sequence joins TRBV24-1 and TRBJ2-7; TRBD1 aligns across 9 bases. There are 14 residues in the CDR3. The V segment lost 3 bases and the J segment 3 bases; nucleotides outside the gene matches: 2. Looked up from germline, CDR1 is KGHDR and CDR2 is SFDVKD.

The J gene is TRBJ1-4, the V gene TRBV7-2, with 9 bases matching TRBD1. Germline-derived CDR1 and CDR2 are SGHTA and FQGNSA. The V segment lost 5 bases and the J segment 1 base; nucleotides outside the gene matches: 8. This CDR3 contains 17 residues. The CDR3 here is CASSKRQGGRTNEKLFF. CDR3 nucleotide sequence: TGTGCCAGCAGCAAACGACAGGGGGGGAGAACTAATGAAAAACTGTTTTTT. The full variable domain, in which reference TRBV7-2 and TRBJ1-4 provide the parts outside the CDR3, is GAGVSQSPSNKVTEKGKDVELRCDPISGHTALYWYRQSLGQGLEFLIYFQGNSAPDKSGLPSDRFSAERTGGSVSTLTIQRTQQEDSAVYLCASSKRQGGRTNEKLFFGSGTQLSVL.